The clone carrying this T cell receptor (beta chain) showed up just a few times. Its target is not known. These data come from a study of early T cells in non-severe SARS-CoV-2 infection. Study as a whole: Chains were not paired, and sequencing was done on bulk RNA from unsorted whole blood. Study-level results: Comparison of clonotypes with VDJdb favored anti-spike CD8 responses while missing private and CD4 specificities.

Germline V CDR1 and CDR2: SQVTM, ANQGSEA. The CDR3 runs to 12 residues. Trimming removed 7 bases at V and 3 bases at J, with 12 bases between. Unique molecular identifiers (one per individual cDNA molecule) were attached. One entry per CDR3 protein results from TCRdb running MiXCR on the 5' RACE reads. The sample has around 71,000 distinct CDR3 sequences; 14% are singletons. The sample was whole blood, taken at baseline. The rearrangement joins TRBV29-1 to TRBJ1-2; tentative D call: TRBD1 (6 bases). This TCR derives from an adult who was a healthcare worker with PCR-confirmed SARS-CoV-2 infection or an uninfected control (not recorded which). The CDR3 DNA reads TGCAGCGCACCGGGACAAGACTATGGCTACACCTTC. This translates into CSAPGQDYGYTF.